One sample yielded the 9 T cell receptor beta chains listed below, sequenced in a study of CD4 T cells in relation to SARS-CoV-2 and coronaviruses. The unexposed donors gave CD4+ T cells in about 2011-2019, prior to COVID-19. Assay: immunoSEQ multiplex PCR; the TCRdb copy retains only in-frame clones and omits some. The sample yields about 59,000 clones, roughly 90% seen once. Material for sequencing was memory CD4+ T cells from PBMCs. The receptors originated from a human donor in good health.

The chain couples TRBV13 to TRBJ2-4; D may be TRBD2 (6 bases). Looked up from germline, CDR1 is PRHDT and CDR2 is FYEKMQ (reference sequence). CDR3 length: 14 residues. Trimming took 5 bases from V and 7 from J, leaving 15 bases between them. The CDR3 reads CASSRAAGQNIQYF. The CDR3, as DNA: TGTGCCAGCAGCAGGGCTGCGGGGCAGAACATTCAGTACTTC.

This clone was found a few times. The chain is built from TRBV5-1 and TRBJ1-1; D may be TRBD1 (6 bases). The CDR3 runs 15 residues. The V end lost 6 bases, the J end lost 1 base, and 16 bases lay between the germline ends. In germline, CDR1 is SGHRS, CDR2 YFSETQ. The CDR3 is CASKGDINSNTEAFF. CDR3 sequence (DNA): TGCGCCAGCAAAGGGGACATCAACTCGAACACTGAAGCTTTCTTT. Filled out from reference TRBV5-1 and TRBJ1-1, the complete variable domain reads KAGVTQTPRYLIKTRGQQVTLSCSPISGHRSVSWYQQTPGQGLQFLFEYFSETQRNKGNFPGRFSGRQFSNSRSEMNVSTLELGDSALYLCASKGDINSNTEAFFGQGTRLTVV.

The J gene is TRBJ2-3, the V gene TRBV5-4, with TRBD2 matching over 11 bases. V dropped 4 bases and J dropped 6; count of bases not matched to a gene: 7. The CDR3 loop spans 15 amino acids. Per germline, CDR1 SGHNT and CDR2 YYREEE (reference sequence). CDR3 in DNA: TGTGCCAGCAGCATTAGCGGGAGGGCCTCGGATACGCAGTATTTT. Amino acid sequence: CASSISGRASDTQYF.

The chain employs TRBV5-1 and TRBJ1-2; TRBD1 aligns across 7 bases. From germline, CDR1 is SGHRS and CDR2 YFSETQ. V gave up 4 bases and J gave up 5 bases; unmatched junction bases: 11. The CDR3 runs 15 residues. This chain's CDR3 is CASSGDSGQKYGYTF. CDR3 sequence (DNA): TGCGCCAGCAGCGGCGACTCGGGACAGAAATATGGCTACACCTTC.

This clone has only a few counts. The gene calls are TRBV18 and TRBJ2-1, with 10 bases fitting TRBD2. Germline trimming cut 4 bases from V and 0 bases from J; bases unmatched to any gene: 3. The CDR3 is 16 amino acids. CDR1 and CDR2 (germline): KGHSH, LQKENI. This CDR3 is CASSRTSGVSYNEQFF. CDR3 coding DNA: TGTGCCAGCTCACGAACTAGCGGGGTCTCCTACAATGAGCAGTTCTTC.

This clone was seen more than once but under ten times. The chain links TRBV27 to TRBJ2-1; 7 bases are shared with TRBD2. J gave up 4 bases and V 2 bases, and 14 bases lay outside the gene matches. The CDR3 is 18 amino acids. Germline CDR1 MNHEY, CDR2 SMNVEV (reference sequence). CDR3 amino acids: CASSLRAGVPSRYNEQFF. The DNA of the CDR3 is TGTGCCAGCAGTTTACGGGCGGGAGTCCCTTCAAGATACAATGAGCAGTTCTTC.

The chain uses TRBV4-2 and TRBJ2-1; 7 nucleotides match TRBD2. Germline CDR1 is LGHNA and CDR2 is YNFKEQ. V shed 4 bases, J shed 5 bases, and the junction held 5 bases outside the gene matches. The CDR3 extends over 14 amino acids. CDR3 sequence reads: CASSLALANNEQFF. The DNA of the CDR3 is TGTGCCAGCAGCCTAGCACTAGCGAACAATGAGCAGTTCTTC.

The genes are TRBV4-1 and TRBJ2-7; D gene unclear. CDR1 is MGHRA, CDR2 YSYEKL, per germline. Trimming shortened V by 0 bases and J by 5 bases, and 11 bases separated the two germline ends. The CDR3 runs 14 residues. Here the CDR3 reads CASSQDHYKDEQYF. CDR3 bases: TGCGCCAGCAGCCAAGACCACTACAAGGACGAGCAGTACTTC.

J is TRBJ2-7 and V is TRBV6-2 or TRBV6-3; 9 bases agree with TRBD1. This CDR3 is built from 14 residues. From germline, CDR1 is MNHEY and CDR2 SVGEGT. The ends lost 5 bases at V and 2 bases at J; junction bases unmatched: 4. In nucleotides, the CDR3 is TGTGCCAGCAGTAAGAGGGACAGGGCCTACGAGCAGTACTTC. This encodes CASSKRDRAYEQYF.